A single sample is the source of the 21 T cell receptor beta chains below, sequenced in a study of T cell responses to AZD1222 COVID-19 vaccine. This table comes from immunoSEQ multiplex PCR, and its TCRdb copy is limited to in-frame clones, with some not included. The sample has some 120,000 clones; 80% to 95% are singletons. The sample here was peripheral blood, taken on day 0 of MenACWY control vaccination. Receptor source: an adult in good health.

The rearrangement links TRBV7-3 to TRBJ2-3; D ambiguous. Germline CDR1 is SGHTA and CDR2 is FQGTGA. V shed 3 bases and J shed 0 bases, with 13 bases lying between them. CDR3 length: 16 amino acids. The CDR3 spells CASSFKGVRSTDTQYF. CDR3 bases: TGTGCCAGCAGCTTCAAAGGAGTTAGAAGCACAGATACGCAGTATTTT.

In DNA form, the CDR3 reads TGTGCCAGCTCACCCCTTAGCGGGGGGGCTGCCAATGAGCAGTTCTTC. It codes for CASSPLSGGAANEQFF. The chain combines TRBV18 with TRBJ2-1; 11 bases align to TRBD2. The length of the CDR3 is 16 residues. The V gene end was trimmed by 3 bases and the J gene end by 6 bases; junction bases not matched to a gene: 7. Germline lookup yields CDR1 KGHSH and CDR2 LQKENI.

The V call is TRBV29-1, the J call TRBJ1-6; a possible D gene is TRBD1 (5 bases). The germline V and J ends were trimmed by 8 bases and 5 bases, with 31 bases remaining between them. The CDR3 consists of 19 residues. Germline V gene data show CDR1 as SQVTM and CDR2 as ANQGSEA. The CDR3 bases are TGCAGCTCTTATAATGTCGGGGGGTTTCTCGAAGCGGATAATTCACCCCTCCACTTT. Protein: CSSYNVGGFLEADNSPLHF.

The V and J genes are TRBV7-2 and TRBJ2-1; possibly TRBD2 for D (6 bases). Germline V gene sequence: CDR1 SGHTA, CDR2 FQGNSA. This CDR3 has 12 residues. V was clipped by 5 bases and J by 6 bases, with 8 bases between them. The CDR3 reads CASSPTSNEQFF. Here the CDR3 DNA reads TGTGCCAGCAGCCCGACTAGCAATGAGCAGTTCTTC.

This clone was counted only a few times. V gene TRBV6-4 combines with J gene TRBJ2-3; D is possibly TRBD1 (5 bases). Trimming took off 4 bases at V and 4 bases at J, with 12 bases between the two ends. Germline lookup yields CDR1 MRHNA and CDR2 SNTAGT. The CDR3 totals 14 residues. The CDR3 here is CASSGEGAADTQYF. The CDR3, as DNA: TGTGCCAGCAGTGGTGAAGGGGCGGCAGATACGCAGTATTTT.

The gene calls are TRBV11-2 and TRBJ1-2; unclear D gene. The germline V gene encodes CDR1 SGHAT and CDR2 FQNNGV. This CDR3 is built from 16 residues. The V and J ends lost 0 bases and 4 bases respectively, with 15 bases between them. The CDR3, as DNA: TGTGCCAGCAGCTTAGATAGTCGGCTGCCTGTCTATGGCTACACCTTC. This translates into CASSLDSRLPVYGYTF.

The chain employs TRBV5-8 and TRBJ1-2, with 7 bases lining up with TRBD1. Germline lookup yields CDR1 SGHTS and CDR2 YDEGEE. The CDR3 extends over 15 amino acids. With V trimmed by 4 bases and J by 7 bases, 13 bases remained unmatched. CDR3 sequence: CASSPGTASYSGYTF. The CDR3 DNA is TGTGCCAGCAGCCCCGGGACAGCTTCTTACTCTGGCTACACCTTC.

The chain has TRBV21-1 and TRBJ1-1. TRBV21-1 is a pseudogene. The CDR3 has 15 residues. The CDR3 coding sequence is TGTGCCAGCAGCAAAACGGGGAGGTCGAACACTGAAGCTTTCTTT. Translated, it gives CASSKTGRSNTEAFF.

This sequence joins TRBV9 and TRBJ2-3; D gene ambiguous. Trimming removed 2 bases at V and 0 bases at J, with 7 bases between. Germline V gene sequence: CDR1 SGDLS, CDR2 YYNGEE. The CDR3 runs 14 residues. The CDR3 spells CASSVRQSTDTQYF. The CDR3 nucleotides are TGTGCCAGCAGCGTTCGGCAGAGCACAGATACGCAGTATTTT.

The V gene is TRBV6-5, the J gene TRBJ2-7, with TRBD1 as a possible D gene (5 bases). Germline V gene data show CDR1 as MNHEY and CDR2 as SVGAGI. The CDR3 is 15 residues long. The V and J ends lost 2 bases and 2 bases respectively, with 13 bases between them. DNA of the CDR3: TGTGCCAGCAGTTACCGCGGATCCAGGGCCTACGAGCAGTACTTC. Translated, it gives CASSYRGSRAYEQYF.

The genes are TRBV6-6 and TRBJ1-5; the D is unclear. The germline V gene encodes CDR1 MNHNY and CDR2 SVGAGI (reference sequence). The CDR3 is 14 residues long. The germline V and J ends were trimmed by 5 bases and 1 base, with 9 bases remaining between them. The CDR3 here is CASSEGGSNQPQHF. As DNA, the CDR3 is TGTGCCAGCAGTGAGGGCGGCAGCAATCAGCCCCAGCATTTT.

This chain connects TRBV19 to TRBJ1-2, with D unresolved. V was trimmed by 9 bases and J by 2 bases, leaving 16 bases between them. CDR3 length equals 14 residues. Germline V lookup: CDR1 LNHDA, CDR2 SQIVND (reference sequence). The CDR3 spells CARTTKGRNYGYTF. The CDR3 coding sequence is TGTGCCAGGACTACGAAGGGCAGAAACTATGGCTACACCTTC.

The genes are TRBV15 and TRBJ2-3; D possibly corresponds to TRBD1 (5 bases). The germline V gene encodes CDR1 LNHNV and CDR2 YYDKDF (reference sequence). Trimming removed 3 bases at V and 0 bases at J, with 10 bases between. The CDR3 sequence is 15 residues long. CDR3 amino acids: CATSRARQSTDTQYF. The CDR3 nucleotides read TGTGCCACCAGCAGGGCCAGACAGAGCACAGATACGCAGTATTTT.

V and J are TRBV28 and TRBJ2-7, with a tentative D call TRBD1 (5 bases). V was shortened by 3 bases and J by 0 bases, with 12 bases between the two germline ends. The CDR3 consists of 15 residues. CDR1 and CDR2 from the germline V gene are MDHEN and SYDVKM. The CDR3 nucleotides read TGTGCCAGCAGTTTGTCCAGGGCCGGCTCCTACGAGCAGTACTTC. Its protein product is CASSLSRAGSYEQYF.

There are a few counts of this clone. This same CDR3 is encoded by further DNA sequences in the sample. This sequence joins TRBV5-4 and TRBJ1-2, with D possibly matching TRBD1 (5 bases). Trimming took 0 bases from V and 3 from J, leaving 9 bases between them. CDR1 and CDR2 (germline): SGHNT, YYREEE (reference sequence). The CDR3 totals 14 residues. The CDR3 here is CASSLGDGDYGYTF. In DNA, the CDR3 is TGTGCCAGCAGCTTGGGGGACGGTGACTATGGCTACACCTTC.

The V call is TRBV23-1, the J call TRBJ2-7; 7 bases agree with TRBD1. TRBV23-1 carries the ORF label, with uncertain function. V shed 6 bases, J shed 4 bases, and the junction held 15 bases outside the gene matches. The CDR3 contains 16 residues. The CDR3 DNA is TGCGCCAGCAGCCGAATTAAAAGGGACAGTAAGTACGAGCAGTACGTC. It encodes CASSRIKRDSKYEQYV.

The V gene is TRBV7-8, the J gene TRBJ1-4; the match to TRBD1 covers 9 bases. The CDR3 extends over 16 amino acids. The junction had 8 bases not matched to a gene; V was cut back by 2 bases and J by 7 bases. Germline-derived CDR1 and CDR2 are SGHVS and FQNEAQ. CDR3 in DNA: TGTGCCAGCAGCTTAAGGCCCGGGACAGGGCTTGAAAAACTGTTTTTT. It is translated as CASSLRPGTGLEKLFF.

This chain links TRBV30 with TRBJ2-1, with D uncertain. The CDR3 covers 11 residues. Between the trimmed V and J ends, which lost 1 base and 10 bases, there was a span of 8 bases. The V gene's germline CDR1 is GTSNPN and CDR2 SVGIG (reference sequence). CDR3 sequence reads: CAWSGIGEQFF. CDR3 bases: TGTGCCTGGAGTGGGATAGGCGAGCAGTTCTTC.

This clone was seen a single time. This chain links TRBV19 with TRBJ1-2; 9 nucleotides agree with TRBD1. The germline V gene encodes CDR1 LNHDA and CDR2 SQIVND (reference sequence). This CDR3 contains 14 residues. With V trimmed by 3 bases and J by 2 bases, 1 base remained unmatched. DNA for the CDR3: TGTGCCAGTAGTATCGGGACAGGGAACTATGGCTACACCTTC. Amino acids: CASSIGTGNYGYTF.

This chain joins TRBV28 and TRBJ2-3; possible D gene TRBD2, 5 bases. CDR1 and CDR2 from the germline V gene are MDHEN and SYDVKM. There are 12 residues in the CDR3. V dropped 5 bases and J dropped 8 bases, with 11 bases sitting between them. The CDR3 loop reads CASSLSGGTQYF. The CDR3 DNA reads as TGTGCCAGCAGTCTCTCTGGAGGTACGCAGTATTTT.

This chain links TRBV6-5 with TRBJ2-7; TRBD2 might be the D (5 bases). Trimming removed 6 bases from V and 4 bases from J, with 10 bases in between. Germline V gives CDR1 MNHEY, CDR2 SVGAGI. The CDR3 covers 12 residues. CDR3 sequence (DNA): TGTGCCAGCAGGAGGGAGTCATACGAGCAGTACGTC. Its protein is CASRRESYEQYV.